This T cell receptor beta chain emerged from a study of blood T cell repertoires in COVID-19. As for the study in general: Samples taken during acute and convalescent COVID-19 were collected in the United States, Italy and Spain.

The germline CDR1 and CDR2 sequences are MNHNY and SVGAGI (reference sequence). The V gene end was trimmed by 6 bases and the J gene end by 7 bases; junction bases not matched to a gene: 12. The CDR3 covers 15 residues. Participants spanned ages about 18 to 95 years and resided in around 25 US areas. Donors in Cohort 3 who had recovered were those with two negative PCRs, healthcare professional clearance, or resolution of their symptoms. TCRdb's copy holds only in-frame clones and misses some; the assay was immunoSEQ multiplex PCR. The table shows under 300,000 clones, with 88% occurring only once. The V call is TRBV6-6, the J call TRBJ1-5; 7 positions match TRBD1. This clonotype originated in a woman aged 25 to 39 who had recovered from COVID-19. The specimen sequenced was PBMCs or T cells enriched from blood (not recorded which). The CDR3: CASSPDRVVGQPQHF. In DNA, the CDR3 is TGTGCCAGCAGCCCCGACAGGGTAGTAGGCCAGCCCCAGCATTTT.